This TCR beta chain was captured by sequencing in a study of T cell responses to AZD1222 COVID-19 vaccine. The V gene end was trimmed by 0 bases and the J gene end by 6 bases; junction bases not matched to a gene: 7. CDR3 length: 15 residues. The germline V gene has CDR1 LGHNA and CDR2 YSLEER. General study points: The span of vaccine-associated CD4 TCRs extended across spike, with dominance at 160-218 and 743-854. Donors were largely white British and mainly female; clonal diversity was possibly underestimated.

Sequencing was performed with immunoSEQ multiplex PCR; in TCRdb, only in-frame clones are kept and a portion is missing. The table has roughly 150,000 clones, around 93% seen once; the top ten hold approximately 6.9%. For this clone: Antigen specificity is unknown.

The sequences come from peripheral blood, collected 28 days after the second AZD1222 dose. This clonotype was obtained from an adult who received the AZD1222 COVID-19 vaccine. The V call is TRBV4-3, the J call TRBJ1-2, with 7 bases lining up with TRBD1. The CDR3: CASSQEEGQGDGYTF. Written as DNA, the CDR3 is TGCGCCAGCAGCCAAGAAGAGGGGCAGGGGGATGGCTACACCTTC.